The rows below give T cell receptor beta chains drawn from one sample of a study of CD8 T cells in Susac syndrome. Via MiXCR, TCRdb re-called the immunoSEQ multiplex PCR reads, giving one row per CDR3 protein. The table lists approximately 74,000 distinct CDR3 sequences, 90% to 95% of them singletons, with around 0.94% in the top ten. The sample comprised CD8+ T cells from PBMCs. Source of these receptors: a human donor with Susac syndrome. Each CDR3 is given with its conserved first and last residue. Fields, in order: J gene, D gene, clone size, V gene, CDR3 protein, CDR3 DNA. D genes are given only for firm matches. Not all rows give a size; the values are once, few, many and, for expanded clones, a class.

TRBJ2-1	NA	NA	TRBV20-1	CSADRDGDNEQFF	TGCAGTGCGGACAGAGATGGTGACAATGAGCAGTTCTTC
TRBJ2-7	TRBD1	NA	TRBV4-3	CASSPDRTGPTYEQYF	TGCGCCAGCAGCCCCGATCGGACAGGGCCCACCTACGAGCAGTACTTC
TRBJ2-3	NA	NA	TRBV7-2	CASSPGPGTDTQYF	TGTGCCAGCAGCCCAGGCCCGGGGACAGATACGCAGTATTTT
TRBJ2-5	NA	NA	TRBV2	CASRGHDLEETQYF	TGTGCCAGCAGGGGACATGACTTGGAAGAGACCCAGTACTTC
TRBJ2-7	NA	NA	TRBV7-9	CASRKAVGEQYF	TGTGCCAGCCGGAAGGCGGTGGGCGAGCAGTACTTC
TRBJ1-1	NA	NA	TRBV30	CAWSASKDEAFF	TGTGCCTGGAGTGCTTCAAAAGATGAAGCTTTCTTT
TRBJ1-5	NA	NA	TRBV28	CASTLVQGSNQPQHF	TGTGCCAGCACCCTTGTACAGGGCAGCAATCAGCCCCAGCATTTT
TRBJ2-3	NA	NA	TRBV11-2	CASSPWDITDTQYF	TGTGCCAGCAGCCCCTGGGACATCACAGATACGCAGTATTTT
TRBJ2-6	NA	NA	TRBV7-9	CASSLGGESSGANVLTF	TGTGCCAGCAGCTTAGGTGGGGAAAGCTCTGGGGCCAACGTCCTGACTTTC
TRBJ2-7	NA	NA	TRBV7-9	CASSSLRELGEQYF	TGTGCCAGCAGCTCCCTCAGGGAACTGGGCGAGCAGTACTTC
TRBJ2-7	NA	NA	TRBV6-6	CAGRGRSSYEQYF	TGTGCAGGACGGGGACGAAGCTCCTACGAGCAGTACTTC
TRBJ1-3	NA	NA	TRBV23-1	CASRNPRRGLIIGNTIYF	TGCGCCAGCAGAAACCCCCGACGCGGCTTGATAATTGGAAACACCATATATTTT
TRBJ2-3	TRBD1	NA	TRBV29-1	CSVGSTGISDTQYF	TGCAGCGTTGGGTCGACAGGGATCTCAGATACGCAGTATTTT
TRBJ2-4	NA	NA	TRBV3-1	CASSQAQLSDIQYF	TGTGCCAGCAGCCAAGCCCAGCTTAGCGACATTCAGTACTTC
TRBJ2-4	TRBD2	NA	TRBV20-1	CSARDRPPYDGLARNIQYF	TGCAGTGCTAGAGATCGTCCACCCTACGATGGACTAGCGAGAAACATTCAGTACTTC
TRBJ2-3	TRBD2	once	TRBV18	CASSPAWGGSGTDTQYF	TGTGCCAGCTCACCAGCCTGGGGGGGATCGGGCACAGATACGCAGTATTTT
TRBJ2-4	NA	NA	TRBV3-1	CASSQEGLLPAKNIQYF	TGTGCCAGCAGCCAAGAGGGACTCCTACCGGCCAAAAACATTCAGTACTTC
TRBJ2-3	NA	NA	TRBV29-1	CSVEGWEGTDTDTQYF	TGCAGCGTTGAAGGCTGGGAGGGGACAGACACAGATACGCAGTATTTT
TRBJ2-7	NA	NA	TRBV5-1	CASSLTGAPYEQYF	TGCGCCAGCAGCTTGACAGGTGCCCCCTACGAGCAGTACTTC
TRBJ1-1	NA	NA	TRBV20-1	CSARSREAFF	TGCAGTGCTAGAAGTAGGGAAGCTTTCTTT
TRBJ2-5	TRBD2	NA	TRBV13	CASSFGSGVVETQYF	TGTGCCAGCAGCTTTGGTAGCGGGGTCGTTGAGACCCAGTACTTC
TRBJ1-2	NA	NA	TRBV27	CASSLDRANYGYTF	TGTGCCAGCAGTTTGGACAGAGCTAACTATGGCTACACCTTC
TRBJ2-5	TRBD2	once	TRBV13	CASSRAGLEYQETQYF	TGTGCCAGCAGCAGAGCGGGACTAGAGTACCAAGAGACCCAGTACTTC
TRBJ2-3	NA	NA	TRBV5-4	CALTGTSTDTQYF	TGTGCCCTCACAGGGACTAGCACAGATACGCAGTATTTT
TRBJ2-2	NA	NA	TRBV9	CASSVDREGTGELFF	TGTGCCAGCAGCGTAGACAGGGAGGGCACCGGGGAGCTGTTTTTT
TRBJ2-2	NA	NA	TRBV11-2	CASSPVPYRNTGELFF	TGTGCCAGCAGCCCTGTCCCATACAGGAACACCGGGGAGCTGTTTTTT
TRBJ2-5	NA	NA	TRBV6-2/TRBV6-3	CASSPGTVIGETQYF	TGTGCCAGCAGTCCCGGGACGGTTATAGGGGAGACCCAGTACTTC
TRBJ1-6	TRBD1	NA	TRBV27	CASSLSRGSSPLHF	TGTGCCAGCAGTTTATCCAGGGGGAGTTCACCCCTCCACTTT
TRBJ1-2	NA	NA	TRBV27	CASRQGTYGYTF	TGTGCCAGCAGACAGGGCACCTATGGCTACACCTTC
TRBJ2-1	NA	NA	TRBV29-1	CSVDKGLDYNEQFF	TGCAGCGTTGACAAGGGGCTAGATTACAATGAGCAGTTCTTC
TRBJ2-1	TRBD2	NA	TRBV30	CAWSVVAGAAYNEQFF	TGTGCCTGGAGTGTTGTGGCGGGAGCCGCCTACAATGAGCAGTTCTTC
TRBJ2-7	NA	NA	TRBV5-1	CASSQTIGSSYEQYF	TGCGCCAGCAGCCAAACGATAGGGAGCTCCTACGAGCAGTACTTC
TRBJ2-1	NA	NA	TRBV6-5	CASSYLRGEGEQFF	TGTGCCAGCAGTTATCTCCGGGGTGAGGGTGAGCAGTTCTTC
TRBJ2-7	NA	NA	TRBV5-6	CASSPIAAYEQYF	TGTGCCAGCAGTCCTATAGCGGCCTACGAGCAGTACTTC
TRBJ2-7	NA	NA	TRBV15	CATSRAQGPYEQYF	TGTGCCACCAGCAGAGCTCAGGGACCTTACGAGCAGTACTTC
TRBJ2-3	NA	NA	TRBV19	CASSGVADPDTQYF	TGTGCCAGTAGTGGGGTAGCGGATCCAGATACGCAGTATTTT
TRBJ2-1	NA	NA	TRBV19	CASSPKGGGLNEQFF	TGTGCCAGTAGCCCGAAAGGGGGAGGGCTCAATGAGCAGTTCTTC
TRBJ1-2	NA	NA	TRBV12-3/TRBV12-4	CATSTNGAYTF	TGTGCCACCTCAACGAACGGAGCCTACACCTTC
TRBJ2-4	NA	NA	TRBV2	CASSESGERDIQYF	TGTGCCAGCAGTGAATCTGGGGAGCGGGACATTCAGTACTTC
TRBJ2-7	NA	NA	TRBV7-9	CASSVTYEQYF	TGTGCCAGCAGCGTCACCTACGAGCAGTACTTC
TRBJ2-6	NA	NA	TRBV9	CASTGRGAANVLTF	TGTGCCAGCACCGGCCGGGGGGCGGCCAACGTCCTGACTTTC
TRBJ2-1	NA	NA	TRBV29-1	CNTGGGGYDEQFF	TGCAACACAGGTGGAGGGGGCTACGATGAGCAGTTCTTC
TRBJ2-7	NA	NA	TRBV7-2	CASSTTTGPPDF	TGTGCCAGCAGCACGACCACAGGACCCCCGGACTTC
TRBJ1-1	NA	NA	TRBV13	CASSSGVTEAFF	TGTGCCAGCAGCTCGGGGGTCACTGAAGCTTTCTTT